The 14 T cell receptor beta chains below all came from one sample that was sequenced in a study of cytomegalovirus exposure and HLA in healthy donors. Using immunoSEQ multiplex PCR, the repertoire was profiled, and TCRdb retains in-frame clones only, with some absent. The sample includes roughly 330,000 clones, 75% to 90% seen only once; the top ten take about 1.2%. Sequenced material: PBMCs. All receptors come from a woman in her thirties in good health and CMV-seropositive.

The V and J genes are TRBV6-4 and TRBJ2-5; D is unclear. V shed 0 bases and J shed 4 bases, with 3 bases lying between them. This CDR3 is built from 12 residues. Germline V gene lookup returns CDR1 MRHNA and CDR2 SNTAGT. The CDR3 DNA is TGTGCCAGCAGTGACTCGGGAGAGACCCAGTACTTC. Protein: CASSDSGETQYF.

The rearrangement uses TRBV28 and TRBJ1-5; 8 bases are shared with TRBD1. This CDR3 has 15 residues. V shed 8 bases, J shed 6 bases, and the junction held 12 bases outside the gene matches. The germline CDR1 and CDR2 sequences are MDHEN and SYDVKM. The CDR3 reads CASVERTGGIQPQHF. The CDR3 nucleotides read TGTGCCAGCGTGGAGCGAACAGGGGGGATTCAGCCCCAGCATTTT.

This clone has a single count. The chain uses TRBV25-1 and TRBJ2-1; 10 nucleotides agree with TRBD2. Trimming cost V 2 bases and J 5 bases; bases outside gene matches: 6. CDR1 is MGHDK and CDR2 is SYGVNS in the germline V gene. The CDR3 totals 16 residues. In DNA form, the CDR3 reads TGTGCCAGCAGTGAAACTAGCGGGAAGGGCAACAATGAGCAGTTCTTC. This sequence encodes CASSETSGKGNNEQFF.

The chain joins TRBV2 to TRBJ1-2; the D is unclear. The CDR3 is 13 amino acids. The V and J ends lost 7 bases and 2 bases respectively, with 11 bases between them. Looked up from germline, CDR1 is SNHLY and CDR2 is FYNNEI. The CDR3 here is CASISYANYGYTF. CDR3 nucleotide sequence: TGTGCCAGCATTTCGTACGCGAACTATGGCTACACCTTC.

This chain connects TRBV28 to TRBJ2-7; 9 nucleotides align to TRBD1. The CDR3 has 15 amino acids. Germline lookup yields CDR1 MDHEN and CDR2 SYDVKM. The ends lost 4 bases at V and 4 bases at J; junction bases unmatched: 8. The CDR3 loop is CASSSYRDREYEQYF. Written as DNA, the CDR3 is TGTGCCAGCAGTTCGTACCGGGACAGGGAGTACGAGCAGTACTTC.

Only a few counts were recorded for this clone. The chain couples TRBV4-1 to TRBJ2-7; possibly TRBD2 for D (6 bases). Germline CDR1 reads MGHRA; CDR2 reads YSYEKL. This CDR3 has 14 residues. V lost 2 bases and J lost 2, with 10 bases in between. The CDR3 region has the DNA TGCGCCAGCAGCCAAACCGGGAGTACCTACGAGCAGTACTTC. Amino acid sequence: CASSQTGSTYEQYF.

This sequence joins TRBV5-4 and TRBJ2-5; the D is unclear. This CDR3 is 14 amino acids long. CDR1 is SGHNT and CDR2 is YYREEE in the germline V gene (reference sequence). V was clipped by 2 bases and J by 0 bases, with 8 bases between them. For the CDR3, the DNA is TGTGCCAGCAGCTTTAGAGCGAACCAAGAGACCCAGTACTTC. Amino acid sequence: CASSFRANQETQYF. The complete variable domain, with remaining parts taken from reference TRBV5-4 and TRBJ2-5, reads ETGVTQSPTHLIKTRGQQVTLRCSSQSGHNTVSWYQQALGQGPQFIFQYYREEENGRGNFPPRFSGLQFPNYSSELNVNALELDDSALYLCASSFRANQETQYFGPGTRLLVL.

This rearrangement joins TRBV6-1 to TRBJ1-2; unclear D gene. Trimming cost V 0 bases and J 8 bases, with 10 bases left between them. Germline CDR1 MNHNS, CDR2 SASEGT. This CDR3 is 13 amino acids long. CDR3 sequence: CASSEAQQAGYTF. CDR3 nucleotides: TGTGCCAGCAGTGAAGCGCAGCAGGCGGGCTACACCTTC.

This chain uses TRBV19 with TRBJ1-2; TRBD1 is a possible D gene (6 bases). Trimming removed 7 bases at V and 1 base at J, with 10 bases between. This CDR3 is built from 13 residues. Germline CDR1 reads LNHDA; CDR2 reads SQIVND (reference sequence). DNA of the CDR3: TGTGCCAGTACATCACAGGGTAACTATGGCTACACCTTC. It encodes CASTSQGNYGYTF.

The rearrangement uses TRBV7-6 and TRBJ2-7; weak D call: TRBD1 (6 bases). The CDR3 is 13 amino acids. Between the trimmed V and J ends, which lost 1 base and 6 bases, there was a span of 10 bases. Germline V gene data show CDR1 as SGHVS and CDR2 as FNYEAQ. This CDR3 is CASSLGRGREQYF. The CDR3 DNA reads TGTGCCAGCAGCTTAGGCAGGGGACGCGAGCAGTACTTC. Full variable domain (outside the CDR3, taken from reference TRBV7-6 and TRBJ2-7): GAGVSQSPRYKVTKRGQDVALRCDPISGHVSLYWYRQALGQGPEFLTYFNYEAQQDKSGLPNDRFSAERPEGSISTLTIQRTEQRDSAMYRCASSLGRGREQYFGPGTRLTVT.

The chain joins TRBV4-3 to TRBJ1-4; possible D gene TRBD1, 6 bases. From germline, CDR1 is LGHNA and CDR2 YSLEER. This CDR3 region has 15 residues. V was clipped by 4 bases and J by 7 bases, with 16 bases between them. DNA for the CDR3: TGCGCCAGCAGCCCCAAATGGGGCAGGGGTGAAAAACTGTTTTTT. This translates into CASSPKWGRGEKLFF.

This clone occurred once. The chain carries TRBV30 and TRBJ1-1; 8 nucleotides agree with TRBD1. Germline-derived CDR1 and CDR2 are GTSNPN and SVGIG (reference sequence). After removal of 0 bases from V and 3 bases from J, the junction contained 9 bases not matched to a gene. CDR3 length equals 16 residues. In nucleotides, the CDR3 is TGTGCCTGGAGTGTAATGACAGGGGTTAGTCACACTGAAGCTTTCTTT. Translation: CAWSVMTGVSHTEAFF.

The chain recombines TRBV30 with TRBJ1-3; D perhaps matches TRBD1 (5 bases). Trimming shortened V by 5 bases and J by 2 bases, and 19 bases separated the two germline ends. From germline, CDR1 is GTSNPN and CDR2 SVGIG (reference sequence). This CDR3 is built from 16 residues. CDR3 nucleotide sequence: TGTGCCTGGGGCGGACATTTCACCAGGCCTGGAAACACCATATATTTT. Translating gives CAWGGHFTRPGNTIYF. The full variable domain, completed using reference TRBV30 and TRBJ1-3, is SQTIHQWPATLVQPVGSPLSLECTVEGTSNPNLYWYRQAAGRGLQLLFYSVGIGQISSEVPQNLSASRPQDRQFILSSKKLLLSDSGFYLCAWGGHFTRPGNTIYFGEGSWLTVV.

This chain links TRBV7-2 with TRBJ1-2, with D uncertain. This CDR3 spans 13 amino acids. Trimming pared 4 bases from V and 3 bases from J, leaving 9 bases between. CDR1 and CDR2 from the germline V gene are SGHTA and FQGNSA. CDR3 DNA: TGTGCCAGCAGCTCGTCAGTTTACTATGGCTACACCTTC. Encoded protein: CASSSSVYYGYTF.